Below are 10 T cell receptor beta chains sequenced from a single sample in a study of human T cells and chemical hapten exposure. TCRdb reprocessed the RACE reads via MiXCR and lists one record per CDR3 protein. There are some 170,000 distinct CDR3 sequences in the sample; 25% to 30% occur only once, and 2.1% lies in the top ten. The time point denotes: patch test 3, about 24 weeks after DPC sensitization. Treatment of the sample: therapeutic diphenylcyclopropenone sensitization with weekly scalp DPC. Here the sequenced sample was whole blood, taken in connection with sensitization to the hapten diphenylcyclopropenone (DPC). The source is a woman under 30 with alopecia areata. Some clones in this sample may be carry-over from other donors' samples.

This clonotype was counted only a few times. The rearrangement uses TRBV6-6 and TRBJ1-2, with D uncertain. CDR1 is MNHNY and CDR2 is SVGAGI in the germline V gene (reference sequence). The CDR3 has 15 amino acids. V lost 4 bases and J 0 bases, leaving 12 bases between the germline ends. In DNA form, the CDR3 reads TGTGCCAGCAGTTTCGACGGATTAGCTAACTATGGCTACACCTTC. Protein sequence: CASSFDGLANYGYTF.

The CDR3: CASSYNPIGTGGRSNQPQHF. The CDR3 DNA follows: TGTGCCAGCAGTTACAATCCGATCGGGACAGGGGGCCGAAGCAATCAGCCCCAGCATTTT. J is TRBJ1-5 and V is TRBV6-2 or TRBV6-3, with TRBD1 identical over 12 bases. CDR1 and CDR2 from the germline V gene are MNHEY and SVGEGT. The CDR3 is 20 amino acids. The V and J ends lost 2 bases and 1 base, in that order; junction bases with no gene match: 12.

The chain is built from TRBV15 and TRBJ2-1, with D perhaps assigned TRBD1 or TRBD2 (5 bases each). Deletions cut 5 bases from V and 7 bases from J, with 15 bases between. The CDR3 spans 14 residues. CDR1 and CDR2 (germline): LNHNV, YYDKDF (reference sequence). The CDR3 is CATSGFGGPNEQFF. CDR3 DNA: TGTGCCACCAGCGGGTTTGGGGGTCCGAATGAGCAGTTCTTC. The variable domain in full, completed from reference TRBV15 and TRBJ2-1, reads DAMVIQNPRYQVTQFGKPVTLSCSQTLNHNVMYWYQQKSSQAPKLLFHYYDKDFNNEADTPDNFQSRRPNTSFCFLDIRSPGLGDTAMYLCATSGFGGPNEQFFGPGTRLTVL.

The rearrangement uses TRBV2 and TRBJ1-1, with D possibly being TRBD1 (5 bases). Germline CDR1 SNHLY, CDR2 FYNNEI. The germline V and J ends were trimmed by 3 bases and 0 bases, with 17 bases remaining between them. This CDR3 has 17 residues. The CDR3 region is CASSDPVKQVMNTEAFF. The CDR3 nucleotides read TGTGCCAGCAGTGACCCAGTTAAACAGGTTATGAACACTGAAGCTTTCTTT.

This clonotype came up a few times. This chain uses TRBV7-3 with TRBJ2-2; possibly TRBD2 for D (6 bases). This CDR3 has 15 residues. Looked up from germline, CDR1 is SGHTA and CDR2 is FQGTGA. Trimming stripped 1 base from V and 5 bases from J, with 11 bases between. CDR3 sequence reads: CASSLMGGETGELFF. The CDR3 nucleotides read TGTGCCAGCAGCTTAATGGGCGGGGAGACCGGGGAGCTGTTTTTT. Drawing the rest from reference TRBV7-3 and TRBJ2-2, the complete variable domain is GAGVSQTPSNKVTEKGKYVELRCDPISGHTALYWYRQSLGQGPEFLIYFQGTGAADDSGLPNDRFFAVRPEGSVSTLKIQRTERGDSAVYLCASSLMGGETGELFFGEGSRLTVL.

This clonotype was picked up a small number of times. The J gene is TRBJ1-3, the V gene TRBV7-9; D might be TRBD1 (6 bases). The CDR3 has 13 amino acids. Germline lookup yields CDR1 SEHNR and CDR2 FQNEAQ (reference sequence). With 4 bases removed from V and 7 bases from J, the gap between germline ends came to 11 bases. The CDR3 coding sequence is TGTGCCAGCAGCTCTACAGGGTCCAACACCATATATTTT. It codes for CASSSTGSNTIYF. Combining the CDR3 with reference TRBV7-9 and TRBJ1-3 gives the whole variable domain DTGVSQNPRHKITKRGQNVTFRCDPISEHNRLYWYRQTLGQGPEFLTYFQNEAQLEKSRLLSDRFSAERPKGSFSTLEIQRTEQGDSAMYLCASSSTGSNTIYFGEGSWLTVV.

The chain uses TRBV20-1 and TRBJ1-6; D is perhaps TRBD1 (6 bases). The CDR3 totals 12 residues. The V gene lost 3 bases and the J gene lost 8 bases, with 8 bases spanning the gap. The germline CDR1 and CDR2 sequences are DFQATT and SNEGSKA (reference sequence). The CDR3 loop is CSARAGDSPLHF. CDR3 bases: TGCAGTGCTAGGGCAGGGGATTCACCCCTCCACTTT.

This clonotype was seen only a few times. The chain couples TRBV12-3 or TRBV12-4 to TRBJ1-2; D is possibly TRBD1 (5 bases). This CDR3 is 11 amino acids long. Trimming stripped 5 bases from V and 8 bases from J, with 9 bases between. The DNA of the CDR3 is TGTGCCAGCAGTCCAGGGTACGGCTACACCTTC. Translated, it gives CASSPGYGYTF.

The genes are TRBV6-2 or TRBV6-3 and TRBJ1-1; possibly TRBD1 for D (6 bases). Germline CDR1 MNHEY, CDR2 SVGEGT. The V end lost 8 bases, the J end lost 4 bases, and 20 bases lay between the germline ends. The CDR3 runs to 15 residues. CDR3 DNA sequence: TGTGCCAGCGAAAACACAGGGTCTGGGAGCACTGAAGCTTTCTTT. Its translation is CASENTGSGSTEAFF.

The chain employs TRBV2 and TRBJ1-2; the match to TRBD1 covers 10 bases. Germline CDR1 SNHLY, CDR2 FYNNEI. J gave up 7 bases and V 6 bases, and 5 bases lay outside the gene matches. The CDR3 has 13 amino acids. The CDR3 DNA reads as TGTGCCAGCAGAGGGACAGGGGATGGTGGCTACACCTTC. It is translated as CASRGTGDGGYTF.